This T cell receptor (beta chain) is drawn from a study of T cells in Graves' hyperthyroidism and ophthalmopathy. The CDR3 is 15 residues long. The germline gives CDR1 GTSNPN, CDR2 SVGIG (reference sequence). After removal of 3 bases from V and 8 bases from J, the junction contained 9 bases not matched to a gene. TCR beta CDR3 region amplification was performed from RNA transcripts. Using the HTBI primer set, a first-round RT-PCR was run on the TCR CDR3. TCRdb processed the multiplex PCR reads anew with MiXCR; each CDR3 protein has one entry. The sample gives roughly 350,000 distinct CDR3 sequences, about 15% of which show up once; about 19% is in the top ten. Investigators excluded patients with uncontrolled infection, other autoimmune disease, pregnancy or lactation.

This chain joins TRBV30 and TRBJ2-1; 11 bases map to TRBD2. This clonotype was sampled from a woman aged 25 to 39 with Graves' ophthalmopathy. Specimen: blood. The CDR3 region is CAWRETSGIKHEQFF. Written as DNA, the CDR3 is TGTGCCTGGAGAGAGACTAGCGGGATAAAGCATGAGCAGTTCTTC.